This T cell receptor (beta chain) was sequenced for a study of patients and donors after allogeneic stem cell transplantation. The CDR3 region is 12 residues in length, termini included. Germline V gene lookup returns CDR1 SQVTM and CDR2 ANQGSEA. Each CDR3 protein is one row after TCRdb ran MiXCR on the RT-PCR reads. This repertoire shows about a million distinct CDR3 sequences, about a sixth found once; its top ten account for roughly 6.4%. In its sample, this clonotype was seen a few times. It is unclear where the CDR3 begins or ends on the DNA, so no DNA is shown, and the CDR3 is as TCRdb lists it.

The J gene is TRBJ2-2, the V gene TRBV29-1; TRBD1, the D gene given by the table, was not confirmed from the DNA. The clonotype was recovered from a human donor who was either an allogeneic HSCT recipient or a stem cell or donor lymphocyte infusion donor (not recorded which). It is not recorded whose cells these are; they may come from a transplant donor. The sample consisted of blood, either unsorted or a sorted T cell fraction (not recorded which). The CDR3 reads CSVEEAGELFFF.